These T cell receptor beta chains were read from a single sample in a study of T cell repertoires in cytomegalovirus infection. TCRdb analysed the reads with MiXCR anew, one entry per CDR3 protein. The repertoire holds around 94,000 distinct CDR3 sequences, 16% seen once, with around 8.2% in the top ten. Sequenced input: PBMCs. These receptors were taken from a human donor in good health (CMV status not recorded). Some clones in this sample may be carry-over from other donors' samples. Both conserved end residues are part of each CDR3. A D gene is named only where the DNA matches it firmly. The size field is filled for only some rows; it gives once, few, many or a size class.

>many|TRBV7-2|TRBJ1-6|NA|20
CASSSRTRTSTSSYNSPLHF
TGTGCCAGCAGTTCCCGGACACGCACATCCACAAGCTCCTATAATTCACCCCTCCACTTT
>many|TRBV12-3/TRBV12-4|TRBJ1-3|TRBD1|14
CASSDRDAGNTIYF
TGTGCCAGCAGTGACAGGGACGCTGGAAACACCATATATTTT
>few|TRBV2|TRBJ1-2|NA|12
CASGGDRYGYTF
TGTGCGAGCGGGGGGGATCGATATGGCTACACCTTC
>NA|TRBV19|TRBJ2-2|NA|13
CASRRRGPGELFF
TGTGCCAGTAGGAGACGGGGACCCGGGGAGCTGTTTTTT
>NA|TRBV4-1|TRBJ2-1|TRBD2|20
CASSQDGAGVLPGPPNEQFF
TGTGCCAGCAGCCAAGATGGGGCGGGGGTCCTTCCGGGTCCCCCCAATGAGCAGTTCTTC
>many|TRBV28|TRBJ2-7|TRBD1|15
CASSLRDRAPYEQYF
TGTGCCAGCAGTTTGAGGGACAGGGCCCCCTACGAGCAGTACTTC
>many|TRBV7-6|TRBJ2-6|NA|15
CASSPVVSGANVLTF
TGTGCCAGCAGCCCAGTAGTCTCTGGGGCCAACGTCCTGACTTTC
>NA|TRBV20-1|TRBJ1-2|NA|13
CSARIGDNYGYTF
TGCAGTGCTAGAATAGGGGACAACTATGGCTACACCTTC
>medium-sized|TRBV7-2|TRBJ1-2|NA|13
CASSRKAGDGYTF
TGTGCCAGCAGCCGGAAGGCAGGGGATGGCTACACCTTC
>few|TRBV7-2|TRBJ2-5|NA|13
CASSSLTIGAQYF
TGTGCCAGCAGCTCCCTAACCATCGGGGCCCAGTACTTC
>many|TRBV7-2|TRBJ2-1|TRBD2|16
CASRISLAEIYNEQFF
TGTGCCAGCAGAATTTCTCTAGCGGAAATCTACAATGAGCAGTTCTTC
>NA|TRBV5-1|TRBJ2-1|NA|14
CASSLGTTRDEQFF
TGCGCCAGCAGCTTGGGGACCACCCGGGATGAGCAGTTCTTC
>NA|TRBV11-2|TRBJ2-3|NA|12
CASSLGADTQYF
TGTGCCAGCAGCTTAGGGGCAGATACGCAGTATTTT
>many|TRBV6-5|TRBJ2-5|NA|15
CASSYNQGRVETQYF
TGTGCCAGCAGTTACAACCAGGGTCGGGTCGAGACCCAGTACTTC
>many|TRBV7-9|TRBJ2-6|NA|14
CASSPPLGANVLTF
TGTGCCAGCAGCCCACCCCTAGGGGCCAACGTCCTGACTTTC
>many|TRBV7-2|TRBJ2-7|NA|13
CASSQWKSYEQYF
TGTGCCAGCAGCCAATGGAAATCCTACGAGCAGTACTTC
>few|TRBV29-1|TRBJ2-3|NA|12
CSVPSFTDTQYF
TGCAGCGTTCCCTCTTTCACAGATACGCAGTATTTT
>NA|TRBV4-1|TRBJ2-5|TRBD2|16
CASSQARTSGGETQYF
TGCGCCAGCAGCCAAGCTAGGACTAGCGGGGGAGAGACCCAGTACTTC
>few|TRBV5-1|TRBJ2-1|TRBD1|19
CASSLGTGPRMEAYNEQFF
TGCGCCAGCAGCCTAGGGACAGGGCCTAGAATGGAGGCCTACAATGAGCAGTTCTTC
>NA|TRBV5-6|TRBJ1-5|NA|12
CASSLGSGPQHF
TGTGCCAGCAGCTTAGGCTCAGGGCCCCAGCATTTT
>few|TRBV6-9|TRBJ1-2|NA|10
CASGGCGYTF
TGTGCCAGCGGAGGTTGCGGCTACACCTTC
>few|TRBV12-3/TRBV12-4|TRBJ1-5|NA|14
CASSLSGWGQPQHF
TGTGCCAGCAGTTTATCTGGTTGGGGTCAGCCCCAGCATTTT
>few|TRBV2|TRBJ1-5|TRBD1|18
CASSVRDRELYSNQPQHF
TGTGCCAGCAGTGTCCGGGACAGGGAGCTTTATAGCAATCAGCCCCAGCATTTT
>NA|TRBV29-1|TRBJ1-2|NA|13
CSVDMGQAYGYTF
TGCAGCGTTGATATGGGGCAGGCCTATGGCTACACCTTC
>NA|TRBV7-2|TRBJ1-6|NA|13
CASSPTAYSPLHF
TGTGCCAGCAGCCCGACCGCGTATTCACCCCTCCACTTT
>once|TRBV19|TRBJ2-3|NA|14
CASSSERFTDTQYF
TGTGCCAGTAGTAGTGAGCGGTTCACAGATACGCAGTATTTT
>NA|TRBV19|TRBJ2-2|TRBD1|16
CASSTTGTVFGGELFF
TGTGCCAGTAGTACCACCGGGACAGTATTCGGCGGGGAGCTGTTTTTT
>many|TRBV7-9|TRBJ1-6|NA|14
CASSKDSYNSPLHF
TGTGCCAGCAGCAAGGACAGCTATAATTCACCCCTCCACTTT
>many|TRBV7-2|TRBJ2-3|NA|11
CASSPRGTQYF
TGTGCCAGCAGCCCCAGGGGTACGCAGTATTTT
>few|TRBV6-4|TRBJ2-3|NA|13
CASSDEARDTQYF
TGTGCCAGCAGTGACGAGGCTCGGGATACGCAGTATTTT
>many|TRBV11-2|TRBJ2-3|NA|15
CASSPLAVSTDTQYF
TGTGCCAGCAGCCCCCTTGCGGTGAGCACAGATACGCAGTATTTT
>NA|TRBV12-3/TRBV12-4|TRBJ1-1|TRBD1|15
CASSSGQGANTEAFF
TGTGCCAGCAGTTCAGGACAGGGGGCGAACACTGAAGCTTTCTTT
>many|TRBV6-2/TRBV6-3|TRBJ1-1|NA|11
CASSQGTKAFF
TGTGCCAGCAGTCAAGGGACAAAAGCTTTCTTT
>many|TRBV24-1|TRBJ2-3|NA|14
CATSAGGYTDTQYF
TGTGCCACCAGTGCCGGGGGATACACAGATACGCAGTATTTT
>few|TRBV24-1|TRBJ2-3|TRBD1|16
CATSDLGTGYTDTQYF
TGTGCCACCAGTGATTTGGGGACAGGATACACAGATACGCAGTATTTT
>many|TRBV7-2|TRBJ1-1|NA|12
CASSTLGGEAFF
TGTGCCAGCAGTACACTCGGCGGCGAGGCTTTCTTT
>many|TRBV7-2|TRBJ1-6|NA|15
CASSLDRSGNSPLHF
TGTGCCAGCAGCTTAGACAGATCGGGTAATTCACCCCTCCACTTT
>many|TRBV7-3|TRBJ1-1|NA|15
CASSSRGLGVTEAFF
TGTGCCAGCAGCTCTAGGGGCCTAGGGGTTACTGAAGCTTTCTTT
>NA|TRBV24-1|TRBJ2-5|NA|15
CATSDSPPYQETQYF
TGTGCCACCAGTGATTCCCCCCCCTACCAAGAGACCCAGTACTTC
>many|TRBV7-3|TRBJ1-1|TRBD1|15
CASSLGTVQNTEAFF
TGTGCCAGCAGCTTGGGGACAGTTCAGAACACTGAAGCTTTCTTT
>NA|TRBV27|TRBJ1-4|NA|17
CASTHIGGWARGEKLFF
TGTGCCAGCACCCACATTGGGGGTTGGGCCCGGGGGGAAAAACTGTTTTTT
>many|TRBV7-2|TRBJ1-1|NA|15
CASSLEGGLNTEAFF
TGTGCCAGCAGCTTAGAGGGGGGATTGAACACTGAAGCTTTCTTT
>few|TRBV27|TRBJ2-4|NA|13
CASSLSPLNIQYF
TGTGCCAGCAGTTTGAGCCCCTTGAACATTCAGTACTTC
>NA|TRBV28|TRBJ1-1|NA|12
CASSLFLAEAFF
TGTGCCAGCAGTTTATTTCTGGCTGAAGCTTTCTTT
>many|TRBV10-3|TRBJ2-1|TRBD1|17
CAISEKFRWDSDNEQFF
TGTGCCATCAGTGAAAAGTTCCGGTGGGACAGCGACAATGAGCAGTTCTTC
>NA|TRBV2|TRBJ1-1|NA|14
CASSREVQNTEAFF
TGTGCCAGCAGCAGGGAGGTCCAGAACACTGAAGCTTTCTTT
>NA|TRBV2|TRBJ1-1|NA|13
CAQRQGYRAEAFF
TGTGCCCAGAGACAAGGGTACAGGGCTGAAGCTTTCTTT
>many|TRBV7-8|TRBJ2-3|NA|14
CASSDSGSTDTQYF
TGTGCCAGCAGCGATAGCGGTAGCACAGATACGCAGTATTTT
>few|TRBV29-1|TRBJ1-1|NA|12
CSASHGNTEAFF
TGCAGCGCCTCTCACGGAAACACTGAAGCTTTCTTT
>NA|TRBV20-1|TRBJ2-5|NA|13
CSASGSSGETQYF
TGCAGTGCTAGCGGCAGTTCGGGAGAGACCCAGTACTTC
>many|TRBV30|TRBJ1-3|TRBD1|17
CAWSEEDRGPSGNTIYF
TGTGCCTGGAGTGAGGAAGACAGGGGGCCTTCTGGAAACACCATATATTTT
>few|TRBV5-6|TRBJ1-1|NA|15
CASSFRGGGSTEAFF
TGTGCCAGCAGCTTCAGGGGTGGTGGGAGCACTGAAGCTTTCTTT
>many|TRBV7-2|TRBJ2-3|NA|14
CASRLAPDPPTQYF
TGTGCCAGCAGACTAGCTCCTGACCCCCCCACGCAGTATTTT
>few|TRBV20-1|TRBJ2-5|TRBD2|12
CSAGLVRETQYF
TGCAGTGCAGGACTAGTGAGAGAGACCCAGTACTTC
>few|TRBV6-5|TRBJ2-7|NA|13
CASSKWDPYEQYF
TGTGCCAGCAGTAAGTGGGACCCCTACGAGCAGTACTTC
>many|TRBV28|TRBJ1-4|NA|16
CASGGSPHATNEKLFF
TGTGCCAGCGGTGGGAGTCCACATGCAACTAATGAAAAACTGTTTTTT
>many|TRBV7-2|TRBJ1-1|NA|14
CASSLDPRNTEAFF
TGTGCCAGCAGCTTAGATCCCAGGAACACTGAAGCTTTCTTT
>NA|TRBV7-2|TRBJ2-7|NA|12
CASSLYSHEQYF
TGTGCCAGCAGCTTATATTCCCACGAGCAGTACTTC
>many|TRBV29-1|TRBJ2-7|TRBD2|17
CSVEGDRTSGRNYEQYF
TGCAGCGTTGAAGGGGATAGGACTAGCGGGAGAAACTACGAGCAGTACTTC
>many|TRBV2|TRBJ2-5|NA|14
CASSQEAAVETQYF
TGTGCCAGCAGTCAAGAGGCGGCAGTAGAGACCCAGTACTTC